This paragraph covers one T cell receptor (beta chain) sequence. Antigen unknown. The donors, all of them Caucasian adults, lived in Nashville, Tennessee. Both subsets, CD45RA+ naive and CD45RA-negative memory, were split from the CD4+ cells. The data are from a study of shared clonotypes between healthy human individuals. Study background: The study drew on two women and a few men aged 18 to 49 as donors.

Generated by immunoSEQ multiplex PCR, the TCRdb table keeps only in-frame clones and is missing some. The repertoire holds roughly 530,000 clones, with about 95% as singletons. This CDR3 is built from 17 residues. Germline trimming cut 5 bases from V and 7 bases from J; bases unmatched to any gene: 17. In germline, CDR1 is MDHEN, CDR2 SYDVKM. Study observations and caveats: Sampling included only blood; tissue repertoires likely differ.

The source of this sequence is a young woman in good health. Material for sequencing was naive CD4+ T cells sorted from blood. Subset indicated: CD45RA+ positively selected. J is TRBJ1-5 and V is TRBV28, with 7 nucleotides matching TRBD1. The CDR3: CASSPSRWQGVRQPQHF. In DNA, the CDR3 is TGTGCCAGCAGTCCGTCAAGGTGGCAGGGGGTACGGCAGCCCCAGCATTTT.